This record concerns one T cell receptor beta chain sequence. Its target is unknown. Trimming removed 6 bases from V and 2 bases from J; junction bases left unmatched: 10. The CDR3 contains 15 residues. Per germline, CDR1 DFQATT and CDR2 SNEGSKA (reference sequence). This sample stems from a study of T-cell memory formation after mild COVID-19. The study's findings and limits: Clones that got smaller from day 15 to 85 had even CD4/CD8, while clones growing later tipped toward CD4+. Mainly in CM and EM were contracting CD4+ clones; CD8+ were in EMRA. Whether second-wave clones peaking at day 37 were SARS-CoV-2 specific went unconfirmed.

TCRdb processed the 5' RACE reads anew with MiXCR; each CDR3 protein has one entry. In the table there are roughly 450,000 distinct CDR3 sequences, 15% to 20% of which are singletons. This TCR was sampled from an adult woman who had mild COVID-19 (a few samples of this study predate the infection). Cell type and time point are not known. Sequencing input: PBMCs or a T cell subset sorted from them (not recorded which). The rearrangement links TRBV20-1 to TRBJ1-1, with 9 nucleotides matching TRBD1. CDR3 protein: CSAQDRGNFNTEAFF. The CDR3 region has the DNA TGCAGTGCCCAGGACAGGGGCAATTTTAACACTGAAGCTTTCTTT.